These 31 T cell receptor beta chains share one sample of origin, sequenced in a study of identical twins. Each CDR3 protein gets one entry after TCRdb re-called the 5' RACE reads with MiXCR. The sample consists of around 470,000 distinct CDR3 sequences, approximately 15% of them appearing once. These data are also associated with another study on yellow fever vaccine responses in identical twins.

Material: CD4+ T cells sorted from blood. The receptors were gathered from a young woman in good health.

The rearrangement joins TRBV2 to TRBJ2-4; the D is unclear. Per the germline V gene, CDR1 is SNHLY and CDR2 is FYNNEI. V was pared by 4 bases and J by 6 bases, with 4 bases between. CDR3 size: 11 residues. This chain's CDR3 is CASSAGNIQYF. The CDR3 bases are TGTGCCAGCAGTGCCGGAAACATTCAGTACTTC. Drawing the rest from reference TRBV2 and TRBJ2-4, the complete variable domain is EPEVTQTPSHQVTQMGQEVILRCVPISNHLYFYWYRQILGQKVEFLVSFYNNEISEKSEIFDDQFSVERPDGSNFTLKIRSTKLEDSAMYFCASSAGNIQYFGAGTRLSVL.

This clonotype was seen a few times. The chain links TRBV29-1 to TRBJ2-7; D might be TRBD1 (6 bases). Trimming cost V 6 bases and J 5 bases, with 14 bases left between them. Germline CDR1 SQVTM, CDR2 ANQGSEA. The length of the CDR3 is 12 residues. The CDR3 region is CSVEIYRDEQYF. In DNA form, the CDR3 reads TGCAGCGTCGAAATCTACAGGGACGAGCAGTACTTC.

This clonotype appeared a few times. The chain employs TRBV11-2 and TRBJ2-7, with D maybe TRBD1 (6 bases). V dropped 5 bases and J dropped 2 bases, with 22 bases sitting between them. Germline lookup yields CDR1 SGHAT and CDR2 FQNNGV. The CDR3 is 17 amino acids. This chain's CDR3 is CASSPISPGTPPYEQYF. DNA for the CDR3: TGTGCCAGCAGCCCCATAAGCCCTGGGACACCCCCCTACGAGCAGTACTTC.

The V gene is TRBV7-2, the J gene TRBJ2-3; D gene unclear. V was clipped by 4 bases and J by 5 bases, with 10 bases between them. CDR1 and CDR2 (germline): SGHTA, FQGNSA. This CDR3 is 13 amino acids long. CDR3 in DNA: TGTGCCAGCAGCTATAAGCACGGAGATACGCAGTATTTT. As protein: CASSYKHGDTQYF.

The chain recombines TRBV6-5 with TRBJ2-7; D may correspond to TRBD1 or TRBD2 (5 bases each). This CDR3 spans 17 amino acids. Germline assignment: CDR1 MNHEY and CDR2 SVGAGI. The germline V and J ends were trimmed by 3 bases and 0 bases, with 18 bases remaining between them. This chain's CDR3 is CASSYSDPGPLSYEQYF. The CDR3 coding sequence is TGTGCCAGCAGTTATTCCGACCCGGGACCTCTCTCCTACGAGCAGTACTTC.

This clonotype showed up just a few times. The J gene is TRBJ2-1, the V gene TRBV2; 8 bases match TRBD2. The CDR3 spans 15 residues. V shed 8 bases and J 4 bases; nucleotides not matched to a gene: 10. Looked up from germline, CDR1 is SNHLY and CDR2 is FYNNEI. CDR3 nucleotides: TGTGCCAGCGTTCGCGGGGGGATGACGTACAATGAGCAGTTCTTC. The encoded protein is CASVRGGMTYNEQFF.

The chain carries TRBV20-1 and TRBJ1-4, with 11 bases that match TRBD1. Unmatched junction bases numbered 5, after V lost 0 bases and J lost 5 bases. The germline V gene encodes CDR1 DFQATT and CDR2 SNEGSKA (reference sequence). The CDR3 is 16 residues long. CDR3 coding DNA: TGCAGTGCTAGAGAAGGGGACAGGGGGTCGAATGAAAAACTGTTTTTT. Protein sequence: CSAREGDRGSNEKLFF.

The CDR3 region is CASSQDTPPSRETQYF. DNA for the CDR3: TGTGCCAGCAGCCAAGATACACCCCCCAGCCGGGAGACCCAGTACTTC. The chain joins TRBV4-2 to TRBJ2-5; the D is unclear. Germline V gene sequence: CDR1 LGHNA, CDR2 YNFKEQ. The CDR3 totals 16 residues. V shed 0 bases and J shed 5 bases, with 16 bases lying between them.

The table lists this clonotype with a few counts. This chain links TRBV6-1 with TRBJ2-2, with TRBD2 identical over 8 bases. CDR1 is MNHNS and CDR2 is SASEGT in the germline V gene. V lost 10 bases and J lost 2; bases outside the gene matches: 9. This CDR3 contains 15 residues. As DNA, the CDR3 is TGTGCCATCGACTTGGCGGGAGGAAACACCGGGGAGCTGTTTTTT. This translates into CAIDLAGGNTGELFF.

This clonotype was picked up a small number of times. This chain connects TRBV4-3 to TRBJ1-1, with D possibly matching TRBD1 (5 bases). V dropped 1 base and J dropped 10 bases, with 13 bases sitting between them. CDR1 and CDR2 (germline): LGHNA, YSLEER. This CDR3 has 13 residues. The CDR3 DNA reads as TGCGCCAGCAGCCAAGTCGGTAGTAGGGGAGCTTTCTTT. It codes for CASSQVGSRGAFF.

This clonotype was found a few times. The chain employs TRBV4-3 and TRBJ2-1; 8 positions agree with TRBD2. With 0 bases clipped from V and 9 bases from J, the junction kept 10 bases outside the gene matches. CDR3 length: 16 amino acids. Per germline, CDR1 LGHNA and CDR2 YSLEER. The CDR3 sequence is CASSQDFGRAWFEQFF. CDR3 sequence (DNA): TGCGCCAGCAGCCAAGATTTCGGGAGGGCCTGGTTTGAGCAGTTCTTC.

In this sample, this clonotype turned up many times. V usage is TRBV20-1 and J usage is TRBJ2-3; 9 bases align to TRBD2. The length of the CDR3 is 15 residues. Losses at the gene ends were 4 bases for V and 3 bases for J; bases not matched to a gene: 8. Germline values: CDR1 DFQATT, CDR2 SNEGSKA (reference sequence). This CDR3 reads CSAIDGGGATDTQYF. The CDR3 DNA reads as TGCAGTGCTATCGACGGCGGGGGGGCAACAGATACGCAGTATTTT.

This clonotype was seen at least ten times. The chain carries TRBV15 and TRBJ2-7; unclear D gene. CDR1 is LNHNV, CDR2 YYDKDF, per germline (reference sequence). The CDR3 sequence is 12 residues long. V was cut by 0 bases and J by 3 bases, with 3 bases left in between. CDR3 sequence reads: CATSRDRYEQYF. In nucleotides, the CDR3 is TGTGCCACCAGCAGAGACCGCTACGAGCAGTACTTC.

The V gene is TRBV2, the J gene TRBJ2-2, with D unresolved. The CDR3 loop spans 14 amino acids. Trimming pared 3 bases from V and 0 bases from J, leaving 5 bases between. The germline V gene has CDR1 SNHLY and CDR2 FYNNEI. CDR3 sequence (DNA): TGTGCCAGCAGTGAGGGCTCGAACACCGGGGAGCTGTTTTTT. It codes for CASSEGSNTGELFF.

The chain uses TRBV7-2 and TRBJ1-6, with D possibly matching TRBD1 (5 bases). The V gene lost 5 bases and the J gene lost 8 bases, with 10 bases spanning the gap. Germline V lookup: CDR1 SGHTA, CDR2 FQGNSA. CDR3 length: 13 residues. DNA of the CDR3: TGTGCCAGCAGCAAAGGGGTCCATTCACCCCTCCACTTT. The encoded protein is CASSKGVHSPLHF.

This clonotype was recorded a few times. The rearrangement links TRBV7-9 to TRBJ1-5; D remains unclear. Trimming cost V 5 bases and J 4 bases, with 9 bases left between them. CDR1 and CDR2 (germline): SEHNR, FQNEAQ (reference sequence). The CDR3 has 13 residues. CDR3 DNA sequence: TGTGCCAGCAGCCCATCGTATAATCAGCCCCAGCATTTT. It translates to CASSPSYNQPQHF.

This clonotype was found a few times. One end of the junction does not line up with germline, which may come from a read error. The rearrangement links TRBV5-1 to TRBJ2-4; 12 bases map to TRBD2. The germline V gene has CDR1 SGHRS and CDR2 YFSETQ. The CDR3 consists of 16 residues. The CDR3 nucleotides read TGCGCCAGCAGCGAGACTAGCGGGGGCGCCAGAAACATTCAGTACTTC. As protein: CASSETSGGARNIQYF.

The CDR3 bases are TGTGCCAGCAGCCGAAGGGGGCGCGGAAACACTGAAGCTTTCTTT. Translating it yields CASSRRGRGNTEAFF. The chain links TRBV12-3 or TRBV12-4 to TRBJ1-1; 7 bases match TRBD1. The CDR3 has 15 residues. V shed 6 bases and J 2 bases; nucleotides not matched to a gene: 9.

The chain links TRBV21-1 to TRBJ2-4; no DNA check was done on the table's D call, TRBD1. TRBV21-1 is labeled a pseudogene. The CDR3 is 20 residues long. CDR3 nucleotide sequence: TGTGCCACCACGACTCTCCGGGGACAGGGGATGGTCCTAGCCAAAAACATTCAGTACTTC. The encoded protein is CATTTLRGQGMVLAKNIQYF.

This sequence joins TRBV20-1 and TRBJ2-3; D possibly corresponds to TRBD2 (7 bases). V lost 6 bases and J lost 5, with 12 bases in between. The CDR3 length is 12 residues. The germline V gene has CDR1 DFQATT and CDR2 SNEGSKA (reference sequence). The CDR3 here is CSAQRGGDTQYF. CDR3 DNA: TGCAGTGCCCAAAGGGGGGGAGATACGCAGTATTTT.

J is TRBJ2-7 and V is TRBV9; 8 bases align to TRBD2. The CDR3 sequence is 17 residues long. J was trimmed by 3 bases and V by 3 bases; bases with no gene match: 14. Germline V gene data show CDR1 as SGDLS and CDR2 as YYNGEE. CDR3 in amino acids: CASSEGALAGRIYEQYF. The CDR3 DNA sequence: TGTGCCAGCAGCGAAGGAGCTCTAGCGGGTCGAATCTACGAGCAGTACTTC.

This clonotype was seen many times. The chain combines TRBV5-1 with TRBJ2-3, with D perhaps assigned TRBD1 or TRBD2 (5 bases each). This CDR3 spans 15 amino acids. Germline V CDR1 and CDR2: SGHRS, YFSETQ. Trimming cost V 1 base and J 2 bases, with 11 bases left between them. This CDR3 is CASSLQGTLTDTQYF. In nucleotides, the CDR3 is TGCGCCAGCAGCTTGCAAGGGACCCTCACAGATACGCAGTATTTT. The full variable domain, rest sourced from reference TRBV5-1 and TRBJ2-3, is KAGVTQTPRYLIKTRGQQVTLSCSPISGHRSVSWYQQTPGQGLQFLFEYFSETQRNKGNFPGRFSGRQFSNSRSEMNVSTLELGDSALYLCASSLQGTLTDTQYFGPGTRLTVL.

There are many counts of this clonotype. The gene calls are TRBV12-3 or TRBV12-4 and TRBJ2-1; 11 bases align to TRBD1. The ends lost 6 bases at V and 2 bases at J; junction bases unmatched: 6. This CDR3 region has 16 residues. The CDR3 sequence: CASRAPGQGAYNEQFF. The CDR3 DNA follows: TGTGCCAGCAGGGCTCCGGGACAGGGGGCCTACAATGAGCAGTTCTTC.

This clonotype was recorded at least ten times. The chain combines TRBV5-1 with TRBJ1-1, with 11 bases that match TRBD1. This CDR3 has 14 residues. After removal of 2 bases from V and 4 bases from J, the junction contained 1 base not matched to a gene. Germline values: CDR1 SGHRS, CDR2 YFSETQ. Written as DNA, the CDR3 is TGCGCCAGCAGCTTTGGGACAGGGGGCACTGAAGCTTTCTTT. The encoded protein is CASSFGTGGTEAFF.

The chain joins TRBV20-1 to TRBJ2-3, with TRBD2 matching 10 bases. J was trimmed by 0 bases and V by 5 bases; bases with no gene match: 2. Germline lookup yields CDR1 DFQATT and CDR2 SNEGSKA (reference sequence). CDR3 size: 14 residues. The CDR3 DNA follows: TGCAGTGCTCTAGCGGGGGCTAGCACAGATACGCAGTATTTT. It codes for CSALAGASTDTQYF.

The chain carries TRBV2 and TRBJ2-2; no clear D. This CDR3 region has 14 residues. CDR1 SNHLY and CDR2 FYNNEI come from the germline V gene. V dropped 6 bases and J dropped 3 bases, with 11 bases sitting between them. In nucleotides, the CDR3 is TGTGCCAGCAGATCCGGGCAGCACACCGGGGAGCTGTTTTTT. Its translation is CASRSGQHTGELFF.

This clonotype was counted only a few times. The chain has TRBV27 and TRBJ2-3, with TRBD2 matching over 15 bases. The J segment lost 2 bases and the V segment lost 7 bases, leaving 10 bases of the junction unmatched. The CDR3 has 18 amino acids. The germline gives CDR1 MNHEY, CDR2 SMNVEV (reference sequence). Here the CDR3 DNA reads TGTGCCAGCATTTGGTGGACTAGCGGGAGGGGTGTCACAGATACGCAGTATTTT. This translates into CASIWWTSGRGVTDTQYF.

This clonotype was observed a handful of times. The V call is TRBV18, the J call TRBJ2-3; TRBD2 matches 9 bases. This CDR3 is built from 15 residues. V was pared by 5 bases and J by 6 bases, with 9 bases of the junction left unmatched. In germline, CDR1 is KGHSH, CDR2 LQKENI. The CDR3 bases are TGTGCCAGCTCATCAGAGACTAGCGGCGCGGATACGCAGTATTTT. Residues: CASSSETSGADTQYF.

The chain uses TRBV2 and TRBJ2-2, with D perhaps TRBD1 (6 bases). Trimming left V 3 bases short and J 6 bases short, with 14 bases between. The germline gives CDR1 SNHLY, CDR2 FYNNEI. The CDR3 runs to 15 residues. The CDR3 reads CASSDVRGSSGELFF. The CDR3 DNA reads as TGTGCCAGCAGTGACGTCAGGGGTTCGTCCGGGGAGCTGTTTTTT.

This chain connects TRBV29-1 to TRBJ2-7, with 7 bases matching TRBD1. V shed 4 bases, J shed 3 bases, and the junction held 12 bases outside the gene matches. CDR1 and CDR2 from the germline V gene are SQVTM and ANQGSEA. The CDR3 is 15 residues long. The CDR3 region is CSVGGTDPTLYEQYF. The CDR3 bases are TGCAGCGTTGGAGGGACAGACCCGACCCTCTACGAGCAGTACTTC.

This clonotype came up a few times. The chain carries TRBV11-2 and TRBJ2-7; D unresolved. The germline gives CDR1 SGHAT, CDR2 FQNNGV. CDR3 length equals 18 residues. The V end lost 0 bases, the J end lost 6 bases, and 24 bases lay between the germline ends. The CDR3, as DNA: TGTGCCAGCAGCTTAGAGGCGACTGCAAACCCCCTATACGGCGAGCAGTACTTC. This sequence encodes CASSLEATANPLYGEQYF.